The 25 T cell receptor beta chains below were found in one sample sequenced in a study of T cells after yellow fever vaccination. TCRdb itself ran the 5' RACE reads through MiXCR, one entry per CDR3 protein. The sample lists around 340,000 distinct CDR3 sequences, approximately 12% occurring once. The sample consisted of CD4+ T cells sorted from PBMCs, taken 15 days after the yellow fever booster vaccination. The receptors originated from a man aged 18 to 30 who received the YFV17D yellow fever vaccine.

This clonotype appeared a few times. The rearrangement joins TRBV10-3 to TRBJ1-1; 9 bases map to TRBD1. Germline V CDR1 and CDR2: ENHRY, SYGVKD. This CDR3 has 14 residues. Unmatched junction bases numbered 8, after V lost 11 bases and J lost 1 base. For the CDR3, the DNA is TGTGCCGTCCGGGACAGGGAAGGGAACACTGAAGCTTTCTTT. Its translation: CAVRDREGNTEAFF.

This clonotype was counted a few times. Written as DNA, the CDR3 is TGTGCCAGCAGCTACCTAGGGGGAGGGGCCTACGAGCAGTACGTC. Its protein is CASSYLGGGAYEQYV. This sequence joins TRBV7-2 and TRBJ2-7; perhaps TRBD2 as D (7 bases). V lost 4 bases, J lost 2 bases, and 15 bases lay in between. This CDR3 region has 15 residues. Germline CDR1 reads SGHTA; CDR2 reads FQGNSA.

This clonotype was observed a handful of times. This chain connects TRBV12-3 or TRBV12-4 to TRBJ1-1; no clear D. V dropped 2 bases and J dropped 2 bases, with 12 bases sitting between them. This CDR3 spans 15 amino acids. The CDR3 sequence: CASSLLDASNTEAFF. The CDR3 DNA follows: TGTGCCAGCAGTTTATTGGACGCATCAAACACTGAAGCTTTCTTT.

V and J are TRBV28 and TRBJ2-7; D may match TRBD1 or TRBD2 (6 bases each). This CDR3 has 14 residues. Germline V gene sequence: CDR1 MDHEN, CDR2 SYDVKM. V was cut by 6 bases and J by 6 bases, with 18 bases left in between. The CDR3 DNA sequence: TGTGCCAGCAGCCCCGCGGGACACCCCTCCGAGCAGTACGTC. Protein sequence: CASSPAGHPSEQYV.

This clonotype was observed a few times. CDR3 nucleotide sequence: TGTGCCATCGGGACCACGGAGAGTCGAGGTCAGCCCCAGCATTTT. Translating gives CAIGTTESRGQPQHF. The V gene is TRBV10-3, the J gene TRBJ1-5, with D perhaps matching TRBD1 (5 bases). V was trimmed by 8 bases and J by 6 bases, leaving 20 bases between them. Germline V gene lookup returns CDR1 ENHRY and CDR2 SYGVKD. CDR3 size: 15 residues.

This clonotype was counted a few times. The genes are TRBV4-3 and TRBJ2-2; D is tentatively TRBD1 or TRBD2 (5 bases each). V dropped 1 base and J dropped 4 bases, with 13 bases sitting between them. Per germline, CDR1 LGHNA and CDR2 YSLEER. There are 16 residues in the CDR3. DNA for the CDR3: TGCGCCAGCAGCCAAGTTGAGGGGCTGAGCACCGGGGAGCTGTTTTTT. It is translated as CASSQVEGLSTGELFF.

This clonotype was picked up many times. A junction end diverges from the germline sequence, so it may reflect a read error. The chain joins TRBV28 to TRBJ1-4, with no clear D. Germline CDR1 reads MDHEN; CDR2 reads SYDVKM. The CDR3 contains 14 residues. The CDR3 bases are TGCGCCAGCAGCTGGGGAGCAACTAATGAAAAACTGTTTTTT. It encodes CASSWGATNEKLFF.

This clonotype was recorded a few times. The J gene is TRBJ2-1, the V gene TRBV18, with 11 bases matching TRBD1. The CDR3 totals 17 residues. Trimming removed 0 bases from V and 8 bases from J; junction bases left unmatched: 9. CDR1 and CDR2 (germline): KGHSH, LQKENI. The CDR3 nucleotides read TGTGCCAGCTCACCACCGGTGGGACAGGGGGAGAACTATGAGCAGTTCTTC. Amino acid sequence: CASSPPVGQGENYEQFF.

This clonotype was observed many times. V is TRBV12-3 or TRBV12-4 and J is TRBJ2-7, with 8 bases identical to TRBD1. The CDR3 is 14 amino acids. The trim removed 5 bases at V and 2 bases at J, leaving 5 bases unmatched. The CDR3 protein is CASSVRQGPYEQYF. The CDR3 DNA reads TGTGCCAGCAGTGTTAGACAGGGGCCCTACGAGCAGTACTTC.

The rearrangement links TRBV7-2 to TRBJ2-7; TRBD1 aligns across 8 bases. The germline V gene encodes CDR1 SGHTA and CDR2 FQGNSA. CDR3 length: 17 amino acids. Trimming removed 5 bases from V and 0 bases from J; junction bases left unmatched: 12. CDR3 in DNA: TGTGCCAGCAGCCCACAGACAGGGGCCCTATCCTCCTACGAGCAGTACTTC. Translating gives CASSPQTGALSSYEQYF.

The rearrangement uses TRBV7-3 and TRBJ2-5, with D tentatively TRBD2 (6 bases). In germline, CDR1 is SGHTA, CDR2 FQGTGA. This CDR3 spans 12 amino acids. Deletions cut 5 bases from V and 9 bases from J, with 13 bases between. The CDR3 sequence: CASSEAGGSQYF. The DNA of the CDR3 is TGTGCCAGCAGCGAGGCTGGGGGGTCCCAGTACTTC.

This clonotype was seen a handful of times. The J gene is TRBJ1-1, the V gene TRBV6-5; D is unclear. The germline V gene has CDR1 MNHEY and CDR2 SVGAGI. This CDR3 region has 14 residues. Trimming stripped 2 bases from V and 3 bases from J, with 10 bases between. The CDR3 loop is CASSYPGRDTEAFF. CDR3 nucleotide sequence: TGTGCCAGCAGTTACCCCGGCCGGGACACTGAAGCTTTCTTT.

This chain's CDR3 is CASSLPTGGGEQYF. CDR3 coding DNA: TGTGCCAGCAGTTTACCGACAGGGGGAGGCGAGCAGTACTTC. The genes are TRBV28 and TRBJ2-7; 9 positions match TRBD1. Germline-derived CDR1 and CDR2 are MDHEN and SYDVKM. This CDR3 is built from 14 residues. The V and J ends lost 2 bases and 6 bases, in that order; junction bases with no gene match: 5.

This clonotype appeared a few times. The CDR3 DNA reads as TGTGCCAGCAGTCCCTCCGGGACACAAAACACCGGGGAGCTGTTTTTT. Translation gives CASSPSGTQNTGELFF. The V call is TRBV27, the J call TRBJ2-2; D perhaps matches TRBD1 (6 bases). Germline V gives CDR1 MNHEY, CDR2 SMNVEV (reference sequence). The CDR3 sequence is 16 residues long. Trimming cost V 5 bases and J 2 bases, with 15 bases left between them.

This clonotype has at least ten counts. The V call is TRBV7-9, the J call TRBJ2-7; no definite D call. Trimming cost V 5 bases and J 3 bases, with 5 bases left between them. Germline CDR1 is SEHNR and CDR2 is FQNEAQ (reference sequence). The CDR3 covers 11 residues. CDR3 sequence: CASSVSYEQYF. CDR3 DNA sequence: TGTGCCAGCAGCGTCAGCTACGAGCAGTACTTC.

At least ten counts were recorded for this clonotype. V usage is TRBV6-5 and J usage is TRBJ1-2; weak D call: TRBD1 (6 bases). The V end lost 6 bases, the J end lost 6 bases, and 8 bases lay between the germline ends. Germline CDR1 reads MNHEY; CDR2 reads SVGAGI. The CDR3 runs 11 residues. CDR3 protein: CASRGTNGYTF. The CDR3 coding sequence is TGTGCCAGCAGAGGGACAAATGGCTACACCTTC.

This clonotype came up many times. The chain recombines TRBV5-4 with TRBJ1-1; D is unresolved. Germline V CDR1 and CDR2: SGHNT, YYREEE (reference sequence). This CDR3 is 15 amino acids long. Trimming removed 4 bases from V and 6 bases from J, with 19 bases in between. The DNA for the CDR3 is TGTGCCAGCAGCCTTTATCGACGGACGGGGTCTGAAGCTTTCTTT. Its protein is CASSLYRRTGSEAFF.

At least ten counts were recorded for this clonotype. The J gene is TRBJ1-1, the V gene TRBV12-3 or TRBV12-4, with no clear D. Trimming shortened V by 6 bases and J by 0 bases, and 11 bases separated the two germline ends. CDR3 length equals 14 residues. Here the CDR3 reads CASRPGPLNTEAFF. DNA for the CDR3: TGTGCCAGCAGACCGGGCCCCCTGAACACTGAAGCTTTCTTT.

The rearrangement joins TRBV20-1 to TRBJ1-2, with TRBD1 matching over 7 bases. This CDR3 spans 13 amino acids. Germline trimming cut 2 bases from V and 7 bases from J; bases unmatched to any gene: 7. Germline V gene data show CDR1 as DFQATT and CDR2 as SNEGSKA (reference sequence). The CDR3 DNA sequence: TGCAGTGCTAGATATCGAGGGGGCACTGGCTACACCTTC. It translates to CSARYRGGTGYTF.

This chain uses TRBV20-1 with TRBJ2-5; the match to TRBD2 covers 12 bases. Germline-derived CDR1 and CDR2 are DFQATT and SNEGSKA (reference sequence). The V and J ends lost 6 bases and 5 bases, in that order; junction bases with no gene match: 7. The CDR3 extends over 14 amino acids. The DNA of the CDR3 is TGCAGTGCCGAAACTAGCGGGGGGTCGGAGACCCAGTACTTC. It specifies CSAETSGGSETQYF.

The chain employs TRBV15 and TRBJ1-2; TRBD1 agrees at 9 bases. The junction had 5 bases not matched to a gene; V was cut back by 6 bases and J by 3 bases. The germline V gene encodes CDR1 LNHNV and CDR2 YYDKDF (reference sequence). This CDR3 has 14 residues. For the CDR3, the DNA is TGTGCCACCAGGGAGTGGACAGGGGACTATGGCTACACCTTC. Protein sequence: CATREWTGDYGYTF. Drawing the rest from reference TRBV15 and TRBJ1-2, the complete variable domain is DAMVIQNPRYQVTQFGKPVTLSCSQTLNHNVMYWYQQKSSQAPKLLFHYYDKDFNNEADTPDNFQSRRPNTSFCFLDIRSPGLGDTAMYLCATREWTGDYGYTFGSGTRLTVV.

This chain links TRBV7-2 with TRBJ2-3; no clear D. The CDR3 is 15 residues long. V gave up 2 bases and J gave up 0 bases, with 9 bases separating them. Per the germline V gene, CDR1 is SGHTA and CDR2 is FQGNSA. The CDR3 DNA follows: TGTGCCAGCAGCTTACGTCCGGGTAGCACAGATACGCAGTATTTT. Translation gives CASSLRPGSTDTQYF.

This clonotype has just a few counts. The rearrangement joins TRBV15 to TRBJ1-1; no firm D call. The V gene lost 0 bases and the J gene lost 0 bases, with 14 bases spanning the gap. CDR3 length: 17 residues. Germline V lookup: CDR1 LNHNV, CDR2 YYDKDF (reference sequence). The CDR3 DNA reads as TGTGCCACCAGCAGAGATCCAGGAGTCTCGTTGAACACTGAAGCTTTCTTT. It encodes CATSRDPGVSLNTEAFF. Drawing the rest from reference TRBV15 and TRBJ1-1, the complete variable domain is DAMVIQNPRYQVTQFGKPVTLSCSQTLNHNVMYWYQQKSSQAPKLLFHYYDKDFNNEADTPDNFQSRRPNTSFCFLDIRSPGLGDTAMYLCATSRDPGVSLNTEAFFGQGTRLTVV.

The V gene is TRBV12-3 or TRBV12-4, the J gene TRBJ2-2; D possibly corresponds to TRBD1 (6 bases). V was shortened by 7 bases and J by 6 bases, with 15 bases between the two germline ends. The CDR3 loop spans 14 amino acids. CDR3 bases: TGTGCCAGCACTTTGGTCAGGGGCCCCGGGGAGCTGTTTTTT. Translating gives CASTLVRGPGELFF.

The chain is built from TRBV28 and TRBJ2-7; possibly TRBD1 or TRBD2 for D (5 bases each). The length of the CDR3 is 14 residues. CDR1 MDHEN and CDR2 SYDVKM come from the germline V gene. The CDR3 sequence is CATSLGPVPYEQYV. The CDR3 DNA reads TGTGCCACCAGTTTGGGACCTGTGCCCTACGAGCAGTACGTC.